This TCR beta chain was identified during a study of T cell responses to AZD1222 COVID-19 vaccine. Turning to the study itself: Samples with a second dose at about 4 or about 12 weeks were pooled together. Points from the study as a whole: Spike-wide vaccine-associated CD4 TCRs dominated at 160-218 and 743-854. Just a handful of people given AZD1222 tested seropositive at baseline. Most donors were white British and more were female, and clonal diversity was possibly underestimated.

A word on this clone: Its antigen is currently unknown.

The repertoire was sequenced with immunoSEQ multiplex PCR; TCRdb's copy has only in-frame clones and lacks some. The table shows about 150,000 clones, with about 93% occurring only once. CDR1 and CDR2 (germline): SGHRS, YFSETQ. The CDR3 has 14 amino acids. The V end lost 0 bases, the J end lost 8 bases, and 14 bases lay between the germline ends. This sequence joins TRBV5-1 and TRBJ1-1, with a possible D match to TRBD1 (6 bases). The sequenced sample was peripheral blood, obtained on day 0 of AZD1222 vaccination. The source is an adult in good health. CDR3 nucleotides: TGCGCCAGCAGCTTGGGGACTCAGGGGTTAGAAGCTTTCTTT. Protein: CASSLGTQGLEAFF.